The next 23 T cell receptor beta chains were all read from a single sample in a study of vaccination and CD4 T cells after COVID-19. With the Oncomine TCR Beta short-read assay, DNA from cultured CD4+ T cells was sequenced. MiXCR, applied by TCRdb to the PCR reads, yields one record per CDR3 protein. The data show roughly 18,000 distinct CDR3 sequences, over 50% seen once. Time point of the sample: late sampling 161 to 241 days after vaccination in a few convalescent patients. Described treatment: roughly ten-day PBMC culture with coronavirus spike peptide pools or control peptides (ViraFEST assay). Antigens of these TCRs are unknown. The sample in question was CD4+ T cells from blood, cultured in vitro, obtained about 7 months after SARS-CoV-2 vaccination. Source of these receptors: a human donor who had recovered from COVID-19.

This clonotype was seen a few times. The chain couples TRBV7-2 to TRBJ2-1, with D possibly TRBD1 on 6 matching bases. This CDR3 comprises 12 residues. Germline lookup yields CDR1 SGHTA and CDR2 FQGNSA. Trimming removed 4 bases at V and 14 bases at J, with 15 bases between. DNA of the CDR3: TGTGCCAGCAGCTATCAACAGGGACACGAGTTCTTC. It yields the protein CASSYQQGHEFF.

The rearrangement joins TRBV20-1 to TRBJ2-7; the D gene is possibly TRBD2 (5 bases). The CDR3 is 11 amino acids. V lost 3 bases and J lost 3, with 6 bases in between. Germline CDR1 and CDR2: DFQATT and SNEGSKA (reference sequence). The CDR3 reads CSASTSYEQYF. The CDR3 DNA follows: TGCAGTGCTAGCACTAGCTACGAGCAGTACTTC.

The table lists this clonotype with a few counts. V gene TRBV7-2 combines with J gene TRBJ1-3; maybe TRBD1 (6 bases). Germline V gives CDR1 SGHTA, CDR2 FQGNSA. The ends were cut back, 9 bases at V and 4 bases at J, with 13 bases in the middle. The CDR3 is 13 amino acids. In nucleotides, the CDR3 is TGTGCCAGTGTGGGGGGCGGGGGAAACACCATATATTTT. Its translation: CASVGGGGNTIYF.

The chain employs TRBV7-9 and TRBJ2-1; D remains ambiguous. Germline V lookup: CDR1 SEHNR, CDR2 FQNEAQ (reference sequence). The germline V and J ends were trimmed by 2 bases and 12 bases, with 14 bases remaining between them. The CDR3 length is 13 residues. As DNA, the CDR3 is TGTGCCAGCAGCTTAATGTTCGCGGCGAGGCAGTTCTTC. As protein: CASSLMFAARQFF.

V usage is TRBV20-1 and J usage is TRBJ2-1; possible D gene TRBD1, 6 bases. The V end was cut by 6 bases, the J end by 2 bases, with 17 bases between. The CDR3 sequence is 15 residues long. Germline V lookup: CDR1 DFQATT, CDR2 SNEGSKA (reference sequence). CDR3 coding DNA: TGCAGTGCCAGGGGTAGTAGGGGGACCTACAATGAGCAGTTCTTC. Its protein product is CSARGSRGTYNEQFF.

This clonotype has just a few counts. J is TRBJ1-5 and V is TRBV18; no firm D call. CDR3 length equals 16 residues. Germline assignment: CDR1 KGHSH and CDR2 LQKENI. Trimming took off 1 base at V and 0 bases at J, with 10 bases between the two ends. Here the CDR3 DNA reads TGTGCCAGCTCACCACAGGGAGCGAATAGCAATCAGCCCCAGCATTTT. This codes for CASSPQGANSNQPQHF. Using reference TRBV18 and TRBJ1-5 for the parts outside the CDR3, the full variable domain is NAGVMQNPRHLVRRRGQEARLRCSPMKGHSHVYWYRQLPEEGLKFMVYLQKENIIDESGMPKERFSAEFPKEGPSILRIQQVVRGDSAAYFCASSPQGANSNQPQHFGDGTRLSIL.

The chain employs TRBV6-1 and TRBJ1-2; 9 bases map to TRBD1. Germline V gene lookup returns CDR1 MNHNS and CDR2 SASEGT. This CDR3 contains 13 residues. With 8 bases clipped from V and 4 bases from J, the junction kept 5 bases outside the gene matches. The CDR3 reads CASSGQGFYGYTF. In DNA, the CDR3 is TGTGCCAGCTCGGGACAGGGATTCTATGGCTACACCTTC.

Concerning this clonotype itself: Germline and junction disagree at one end, which may indicate a read error. This chain connects TRBV2 to TRBJ2-5; the match to TRBD2 covers 8 bases. The CDR3 totals 15 residues. Germline CDR1 SNHLY, CDR2 FYNNEI. The CDR3 protein is CASSEEGLGGETQYF. CDR3 nucleotide sequence: TGTGCCAGCAGCGAAGAGGGACTAGGAGGGGAGACCCAGTACTTC.

Only a few counts were recorded for this clonotype. V usage is TRBV28 and J usage is TRBJ1-2, with TRBD1 identical over 9 bases. The ends lost 5 bases at V and 7 bases at J; junction bases unmatched: 5. This CDR3 comprises 13 residues. Germline CDR1 reads MDHEN; CDR2 reads SYDVKM. CDR3 bases: TGTGCCAGCAGTACCGGGACAGGGCCTGGCTACACCTTC. This sequence encodes CASSTGTGPGYTF.

This sequence joins TRBV7-2 and TRBJ1-2; no clear D gene. The CDR3 totals 14 residues. V dropped 4 bases and J dropped 4 bases, with 13 bases sitting between them. Germline V lookup: CDR1 SGHTA, CDR2 FQGNSA. For the CDR3, the DNA is TGTGCCAGCAGCTCCCGGCCCGGTCCCTATGGCTACACCTTC. Amino acid sequence: CASSSRPGPYGYTF.

The chain combines TRBV20-1 with TRBJ1-3; 7 positions agree with TRBD1. V shed 2 bases and J 2 bases; nucleotides not matched to a gene: 3. From germline, CDR1 is DFQATT and CDR2 SNEGSKA (reference sequence). CDR3 length equals 14 residues. As DNA, the CDR3 is TGCAGTGCTAGACCAGGGGGAACTGGAAACACCATATATTTT. It codes for CSARPGGTGNTIYF.

The CDR3 DNA reads TGTGCCAGTACCACAGGCTATCAGCCCCAGCATTTT. Its translation is CASTTGYQPQHF. The chain employs TRBV19 and TRBJ1-5, with D tentatively TRBD1 (5 bases). The CDR3 length is 12 residues. Trimming removed 7 bases from V and 5 bases from J, with 9 bases in between. Germline V gene sequence: CDR1 LNHDA, CDR2 SQIVND (reference sequence). Filled out from reference TRBV19 and TRBJ1-5, the complete variable domain reads DGGITQSPKYLFRKEGQNVTLSCEQNLNHDAMYWYRQDPGQGLRLIYYSQIVNDFQKGDIAEGYSVSREKKESFPLTVTSAQKNPTAFYLCASTTGYQPQHFGDGTRLSIL.

This clonotype was detected a few times. The genes are TRBV5-1 and TRBJ2-5; TRBD2 might be the D (6 bases). There are 15 residues in the CDR3. Trimming removed 0 bases from V and 1 base from J, with 10 bases in between. In germline, CDR1 is SGHRS, CDR2 YFSETQ. CDR3 sequence: CASSLGGAGQETQYF. For the CDR3, the DNA is TGCGCCAGCAGCTTGGGCGGGGCGGGCCAAGAGACCCAGTACTTC.

This rearrangement joins TRBV12-5 to TRBJ1-5, with TRBD1 matching 8 bases. CDR3 length: 17 amino acids. Germline loops: CDR1 LGHNT, CDR2 FRNRAP. V shed 2 bases, J shed 0 bases, and the junction held 6 bases outside the gene matches. The CDR3 DNA reads TGTGCTAGTGGTTTGCTATTGACAGGGGATAGCAATCAGCCCCAGCATTTT. It translates to CASGLLLTGDSNQPQHF. Filled out from reference TRBV12-5 and TRBJ1-5, the complete variable domain reads DARVTQTPRHKVTEMGQEVTMRCQPILGHNTVFWYRQTMMQGLELLAYFRNRAPLDDSGMPKDRFSAEMPDATLATLKIQPSEPRDSAVYFCASGLLLTGDSNQPQHFGDGTRLSIL.

The V and J genes are TRBV6-1 and TRBJ1-1, with 7 bases fitting TRBD1. This CDR3 has 14 amino acids. Trimming at V came to 10 bases and at J to 5 bases, leaving 13 bases not matched to a gene. CDR1 and CDR2 from the germline V gene are MNHNS and SASEGT. This chain's CDR3 is CATVVDRVGTEAFF. In DNA form, the CDR3 reads TGTGCCACCGTCGTAGACAGGGTCGGGACTGAAGCTTTCTTT.

The V gene is TRBV11-2, the J gene TRBJ2-3; weak D call: TRBD1 (5 bases). V lost 1 base to trimming and J lost 2 bases, with 13 bases between them. The CDR3 runs 16 residues. CDR1 is SGHAT and CDR2 is FQNNGV in the germline V gene. The chain's CDR3 is CASSLAAGRNTDTQYF. The CDR3, as DNA: TGTGCCAGCAGCTTAGCCGCAGGGCGTAACACAGATACGCAGTATTTT.

J is TRBJ2-5 and V is TRBV5-1, with D maybe TRBD1 (6 bases). This CDR3 comprises 15 residues. V lost 3 bases, J lost 3 bases, and 15 bases lay in between. The germline gives CDR1 SGHRS, CDR2 YFSETQ. CDR3 loop: CASSSQGFGEETQYF. The DNA of the CDR3 is TGCGCCAGCAGCTCACAGGGATTTGGAGAAGAGACCCAGTACTTC.

V is TRBV19 and J is TRBJ1-1; TRBD1 matches at 7 bases. The CDR3 loop spans 13 amino acids. CDR1 and CDR2 (germline): LNHDA, SQIVND (reference sequence). V gave up 5 bases and J gave up 11 bases; unmatched junction bases: 11. CDR3 nucleotide sequence: TGTGCCAGTAGTCTTATGACAGGGTACCTTGCTTTCTTT. This sequence encodes CASSLMTGYLAFF.

This chain uses TRBV7-3 with TRBJ1-1, with D perhaps TRBD1 (6 bases). The CDR3 loop spans 13 amino acids. The ends were cut back, 3 bases at V and 4 bases at J, with 9 bases in the middle. Germline V gene data show CDR1 as SGHTA and CDR2 as FQGTGA. CDR3 residues: CASSFDRITEAFF. CDR3 DNA: TGTGCCAGCAGCTTTGACAGGATCACTGAAGCTTTCTTT. The complete variable domain, with remaining parts taken from reference TRBV7-3 and TRBJ1-1, reads GAGVSQTPSNKVTEKGKYVELRCDPISGHTALYWYRQSLGQGPEFLIYFQGTGAADDSGLPNDRFFAVRPEGSVSTLKIQRTERGDSAVYLCASSFDRITEAFFGQGTRLTVV.

This clonotype was counted between two and nine times. The chain recombines TRBV20-1 with TRBJ1-1; 8 nucleotides align to TRBD1. The CDR3 has 12 amino acids. Germline CDR1 DFQATT, CDR2 SNEGSKA (reference sequence). The V segment lost 4 bases and the J segment 6 bases; nucleotides outside the gene matches: 4. The CDR3 sequence: CSAMDRDAEAFF. CDR3 sequence (DNA): TGCAGTGCTATGGACAGGGACGCTGAAGCTTTCTTT.

This clonotype was counted only a few times. This sequence joins TRBV6-1 and TRBJ1-5; no definite D call. V lost 1 base and J lost 2, with 3 bases in between. The CDR3 length is 13 residues. Germline-derived CDR1 and CDR2 are MNHNS and SASEGT. This chain's CDR3 is CASSEVGNQPQHF. In nucleotides, the CDR3 is TGTGCCAGCAGTGAAGTCGGCAATCAGCCCCAGCATTTT.

As for this clonotype: One end of the junction varies from germline; a read error may be responsible. The V call is TRBV7-7, the J call TRBJ2-1; maybe TRBD2 (5 bases). The CDR3 is 15 residues long. The germline gives CDR1 SSHAT, CDR2 FNYEAQ (reference sequence). The CDR3 loop reads CASSLRLAEYNEQFF. In DNA form, the CDR3 reads TGTGCTAGCAGCTTAAGGCTAGCAGAATACAATGAGCAGTTCTTC.

CDR3 coding DNA: TGTGCCAGCAGCCCCACGGCAGGGTACAACACTGAAGCTTTCTTT. Translation gives CASSPTAGYNTEAFF. The gene calls are TRBV7-3 and TRBJ1-1; TRBD1 is a possible D gene (5 bases). Trimming cost V 5 bases and J 2 bases, with 15 bases left between them. Per germline, CDR1 SGHTA and CDR2 FQGTGA. This CDR3 has 15 residues.